One and the same sample provided the 27 T cell receptor beta chains below, sequenced in a study of tumor-infiltrating lymphocytes in primary liver carcinoma. TCR beta cDNA was prepared out of 500 ng total RNA by means of a constant-region primer. Sequencing libraries for TCR beta derived from three nested multiplex PCR rounds that used slightly modified ARM-PCR. Each of the first two PCR rounds ran roughly 9 cycles with TRBV1-TRBV30 forward and C-beta reverse primers. TCRdb reprocessed the multiplex PCR reads with MiXCR, giving one entry per CDR3 protein. The repertoire holds some 100,000 distinct CDR3 sequences, with around two thirds as singletons. Investigators took RNA and DNA out together from about 20-30 mg of unsorted bulk tissue. The material sequenced was liver tumor tissue from sampling region 2. Subset noted: tumor region T2, inferior pole. The receptors were gathered from a woman aged 60-75 years with primary liver carcinoma and hepatitis B virus infection.

To note about this clonotype: The junction shows a germline mismatch at one end, possibly a read error. V usage is TRBV11-2 and J usage is TRBJ2-3; 7 bases are a match to TRBD2. CDR3 size: 15 residues. From germline, CDR1 is SGHAT and CDR2 FQNNGV. CDR3: CASGPGIAGPDTQYF. Written as DNA, the CDR3 is TGTGCCAGCGGCCCTGGAATAGCGGGCCCAGATACACAGTATTTT.

This clonotype is medium-sized. J is TRBJ2-1 and V is TRBV7-3, with 10 bases lining up with TRBD2. Per the germline V gene, CDR1 is SGHTA and CDR2 is FQGTGA. The CDR3 totals 15 residues. V gave up 4 bases and J gave up 3 bases; unmatched junction bases: 3. The DNA for the CDR3 is TGTGCCAGCAGCTCAGGACTAGCGGTCTACAATGAGCAGTTCTTC. It yields the protein CASSSGLAVYNEQFF.

This clonotype is a singleton in its sample. The germline gene is not matched at one end of the junction; a read error may be the cause. The chain carries TRBV28 and TRBJ2-5, with 8 positions matching TRBD2. Germline assignment: CDR1 MDHEN and CDR2 SYDVKM. The CDR3 loop spans 16 amino acids. The chain's CDR3 is CPSSFGHSGNPETQYF. The CDR3 coding sequence is TGTCCCAGCAGTTTTGGTCATAGCGGGAACCCAGAGACCCAGTACTTC.

This clonotype was recorded only once. The junction departs from germline at one end; a sequencing error may be responsible. The V gene is TRBV12-3 or TRBV12-4, the J gene TRBJ2-7; D call uncertain. This CDR3 comprises 14 residues. DNA for the CDR3: TGTGCCAGCAGTTTGTTCGCGGATTCCTACGAGCAGTACTTT. As protein: CASSLFADSYEQYF.

The CDR3 coding sequence is TGTGCCAGCAGCCCTCGGGAGAGGGCCAATGAGCAGTTCTTC. Protein: CASSPRERANEQFF. The chain couples TRBV4-2 to TRBJ2-1; a weak D match, TRBD2 (6 bases). Germline V gene data show CDR1 as LGHNA and CDR2 as YNFKEQ. The CDR3 runs 14 residues. V was trimmed by 4 bases and J by 6 bases, leaving 13 bases between them.

As regards this clonotype: One end of the junction fails to match germline, which may point to a read error. The V gene is TRBV29-1, the J gene TRBJ2-3, with D tentatively TRBD1 or TRBD2 (5 bases each). The CDR3 consists of 18 residues. Germline loops: CDR1 SQVTM, CDR2 ANQGSEA. CDR3 in DNA: TGCAGCATTGAAGCATTGGGCAGGGTGGGGGTTAGCACAGATACGCGGTATTTT. Its protein product is CSIEALGRVGVSTDTRYF.

Remarks on this clonotype: The CDR3 does not end in the conserved phenylalanine or tryptophan, so this is likely a read error. This chain links TRBV12-3 or TRBV12-4 with TRBJ1-2; D is unclear. CDR3 length equals 13 residues. CDR3 nucleotide sequence: TGTGCCAACAGTTTCGGGCAGCTCAATGGCTACACCTCC. Protein sequence: CANSFGQLNGYTS.

With regard to this clonotype: The junction differs from germline at one of its ends, possibly a read error. The chain combines TRBV4-1 with TRBJ1-1, with D uncertain. From germline, CDR1 is MGHRA and CDR2 YSYEKL. The CDR3 contains 14 residues. The CDR3 sequence is CDSSLRIGNTEAFF. In DNA form, the CDR3 reads TGCGACAGCAGCCTTAGGATAGGGAACACTGAAGCTTTCTTT.

This clonotype was recorded only once. A much more abundant neighbour one base away suggests this may be a read error. The DNA for the CDR3 is TGCGCCAGCAGCCCAGAGACTAGTAGATCAGAGACCCAGTACTTC. It codes for CASSPETSRSETQYF. The genes are TRBV4-1 and TRBJ2-5; D is possibly TRBD2 (6 bases). This CDR3 contains 15 residues. Germline V lookup: CDR1 MGHRA, CDR2 YSYEKL. The V and J ends lost 4 bases and 4 bases respectively, with 16 bases between them.

The V gene is TRBV29-1, the J gene TRBJ2-5; 7 positions agree with TRBD1. Germline V CDR1 and CDR2: SQVTM, ANQGSEA. CDR3 length: 14 amino acids. V lost 4 bases, J lost 4 bases, and 9 bases stayed unmatched. The CDR3 here is CSVGGEGAPETQYF. For the CDR3, the DNA is TGCAGCGTTGGGGGTGAGGGGGCACCAGAGACCCAGTACTTC.

This clonotype was recorded once. The conserved closing phenylalanine or tryptophan is absent in this CDR3, likely reflecting a read error. The rearrangement joins TRBV11-2 to TRBJ2-3; possible D gene TRBD2, 5 bases. The CDR3 is made up of 12 amino acids. The germline V gene encodes CDR1 SGHAT and CDR2 FQNNGV. The ends were cut back, 11 bases at V and 5 bases at J, with 14 bases in the middle. The CDR3 loop reads CACTLGGDTQYL. CDR3 DNA: TGTGCCTGCACCTTAGGAGGAGATACGCAGTATTTG.

For this clonotype: The conserved closing phenylalanine or tryptophan is absent in this CDR3, likely reflecting a read error. The chain couples TRBV6-1 to TRBJ1-3, with D hard to call. This CDR3 contains 13 residues. Germline CDR1 MNHNS, CDR2 SASEGT. The CDR3 nucleotides are TGCGCCAGCAGCGAGCGGGCTGGAAACACCATATATTTA. Protein: CASSERAGNTIYL.

The chain joins TRBV29-1 to TRBJ2-2; D is possibly TRBD2 (6 bases). The germline V gene encodes CDR1 SQVTM and CDR2 ANQGSEA. Trimming took off 7 bases at V and 5 bases at J, with 17 bases between the two ends. The CDR3 sequence is 14 residues long. The CDR3 DNA reads TGCAGCGCCGAACGAGGGAGGAAGACCGGGGAGCTGTTTTTT. Translating it yields CSAERGRKTGELFF.

This clonotype was counted a few times. V is TRBV7-8 and J is TRBJ2-7, with D possibly TRBD1 on 6 matching bases. CDR3 length equals 14 residues. Trimming shortened V by 2 bases and J by 5 bases, and 13 bases separated the two germline ends. Germline V lookup: CDR1 SGHVS, CDR2 FQNEAQ. Here the CDR3 reads CASSLRQAVDEQYF. DNA for the CDR3: TGTGCCAGCAGCTTAAGACAGGCCGTCGACGAGCAGTACTTC.

As concerns this clonotype: Because the CDR3 is missing its conserved closing phenylalanine or tryptophan, this is likely a read error. This chain links TRBV11-3 with TRBJ2-7, with D maybe TRBD1 (6 bases). The germline CDR1 and CDR2 sequences are SGHNT and YENEEA. This CDR3 has 15 residues. CDR3 amino acids: CASSVVGTPSYEQYI. The DNA of the CDR3 is TGCGCCAGCAGCGTAGTCGGGACACCATCCTACGAGCAGTACATC.

Turning to this clonotype: At one of its ends the junction is not consistent with the germline gene, which may arise from a read error. The chain links TRBV11-2 to TRBJ1-3; TRBD1 is a possible D gene (6 bases). This CDR3 is 18 amino acids long. Germline V gene data show CDR1 as SGHAT and CDR2 as FQNNGV. The CDR3 DNA reads as TGTGCCAGTAGCTTAGTGCCCGTGAGGGGGAGCTATGGGAACACCATATATTTT. Protein product: CASSLVPVRGSYGNTIYF.

For this clonotype: The junction departs from the called germline gene at one end, perhaps through a read error. The J gene is TRBJ2-2, the V gene TRBV6-2 or TRBV6-3; TRBD2 might be the D (5 bases). CDR3 length: 12 amino acids. The germline gives CDR1 MNHEY, CDR2 SVGEGT. CDR3 in amino acids: CAGLTPAGEPFF. CDR3 coding DNA: TGTGCCGGACTGACGCCGGCCGGGGAGCCGTTTTTT.

In regard to this clonotype: At one boundary the junction diverges from the germline segment, which might be a read error. The chain couples TRBV4-2 to TRBJ2-5, with TRBD2 identical over 8 bases. Germline loops: CDR1 LGHNA, CDR2 YNFKEQ. The CDR3 runs 17 residues. CDR3 region: CASGQTGTRNVPVTQYF. The CDR3 DNA is TGTGCCAGCGGCCAAACCGGGACTAGGAATGTCCCAGTGACACAGTACTTC.

The sample holds many counts of this clonotype. The chain recombines TRBV4-1 with TRBJ1-5; D gene ambiguous. CDR1 is MGHRA and CDR2 is YSYEKL in the germline V gene. This CDR3 spans 15 amino acids. The ends were cut back, 0 bases at V and 1 base at J, with 7 bases in the middle. The CDR3 is CASSQDGRSNQPQHF. The DNA of the CDR3 is TGCGCCAGCAGCCAAGACGGCAGGAGCAATCAGCCCCAGCATTTT.

This clonotype appeared once. It is likely a read error, because the conserved phenylalanine at the end of the CDR3 is missing. This sequence joins TRBV5-4 and TRBJ1-1; D not resolved. Germline CDR1 is SGHNT and CDR2 is YYREEE (reference sequence). The CDR3 has 13 amino acids. CDR3 coding DNA: TGCGCCAGCAGCTTGCGGACGAACACTGAAGCTTTCTCT. Translated, it gives CASSLRTNTEAFS.

This clonotype was seen many times. This chain connects TRBV6-6 to TRBJ2-5; D is unresolved. V was shortened by 6 bases and J by 2 bases, with 13 bases between the two germline ends. The CDR3 has 14 amino acids. Germline CDR1 is MNHNY and CDR2 is SVGAGI (reference sequence). CDR3 in amino acids: CASSSRKLQETQYF. DNA of the CDR3: TGTGCCAGCAGCAGCCGGAAACTTCAAGAGACCCAGTACTTC.

To note about this clonotype: Being one base from a much bigger clone, this may be a read error. The rearrangement uses TRBV7-9 and TRBJ2-7, with 13 bases that match TRBD2. The length of the CDR3 is 15 residues. Per germline, CDR1 SEHNR and CDR2 FQNEAQ (reference sequence). The junction had 4 bases not matched to a gene; V was cut back by 5 bases and J by 3 bases. As DNA, the CDR3 is TGTGCCAGCAGCACATGGACTAGCGGGAGCTACGAGCAGTACTTC. It encodes CASSTWTSGSYEQYF.

The V and J genes are TRBV2 and TRBJ1-6; D gene ambiguous. The ends were cut back, 7 bases at V and 7 bases at J, with 11 bases in the middle. There are 13 residues in the CDR3. Germline V gives CDR1 SNHLY, CDR2 FYNNEI. CDR3 region: CASTVNSNSPLHF. CDR3 bases: TGTGCCAGCACTGTGAACTCCAATTCACCCCTCCACTTT.

The table lists this clonotype with a few counts. Given a much more abundant clone one base away, this may be a read error. The rearrangement joins TRBV6-5 to TRBJ2-5; a weak D match, TRBD2 (6 bases). CDR3 size: 13 residues. V was pared by 2 bases and J by 9 bases, with 13 bases between. The germline V gene encodes CDR1 MNHEY and CDR2 SVGAGI. This CDR3 is CASSYDGGFAQYF. The CDR3 DNA reads TGTGCCAGCAGTTACGACGGGGGTTTCGCCCAGTACTTC.

Notes on this clonotype: A much larger clonotype is one base distant, so this may be a read error. This chain joins TRBV7-9 and TRBJ2-5, with D uncertain. V lost 7 bases and J 4 bases, leaving 16 bases between the germline ends. CDR3 length: 14 amino acids. Germline V gene data show CDR1 as SEHNR and CDR2 as FQNEAQ (reference sequence). The CDR3: CASNPLTAGETQYF. DNA for the CDR3: TGTGCCAGCAACCCACTAACGGCCGGAGAGACCCAGTACTTC.

Concerning this clonotype: Since the CDR3 does not end with the conserved phenylalanine or tryptophan, this likely comes from a read error. The V call is TRBV12-3 or TRBV12-4, the J call TRBJ1-1; unclear D gene. The CDR3 extends over 12 amino acids. The CDR3 loop reads CTSTKRNTEAFY. CDR3 in DNA: TGTACCAGCACCAAACGGAACACTGAAGCTTTCTAT.

Written as DNA, the CDR3 is TGTGCCAGCAGCCTTCGGACAGCAGGACTACGCGAACTGTACTTC. It is translated as CASSLRTAGLRELYF. The chain couples TRBV11-1 to TRBJ2-7; perhaps D is TRBD1 or TRBD2 (6 bases each). Germline CDR1 is SGHAT and CDR2 is FQDESV (reference sequence). The V and J ends lost 5 bases and 12 bases respectively, with 26 bases between them. The CDR3 is 15 residues long.